Below, 25 T cell receptor beta chains from the same sample are listed, as sequenced in a study of T cells after yellow fever vaccination. TCRdb re-derived calls from the 5' RACE reads in MiXCR, one entry per CDR3 protein. The sample records around 600,000 distinct CDR3 sequences, about 12% being singletons. Sample: PBMCs, taken on the day of the yellow fever booster vaccination. The receptors were gathered from a man aged 25-45 years who received the YFV17D yellow fever vaccine.

This clonotype showed up just a few times. This rearrangement joins TRBV4-1 to TRBJ2-7, with 13 bases aligning to TRBD2. This CDR3 contains 18 residues. Trimming cost V 0 bases and J 5 bases; bases outside gene matches: 10. From germline, CDR1 is MGHRA and CDR2 YSYEKL. CDR3 coding DNA: TGCGCCAGCAGCCAAGAAGCCCCGGGACTAGCGGGAATCCACGAGCAGTACTTC. It encodes CASSQEAPGLAGIHEQYF.

The chain is built from TRBV18 and TRBJ2-6; D is possibly TRBD2 (6 bases). The V end was cut by 5 bases, the J end by 2 bases, with 19 bases between. Germline V gene data show CDR1 as KGHSH and CDR2 as LQKENI. This CDR3 spans 18 amino acids. DNA of the CDR3: TGTGCCAGCTCAGTCAAAACCGGGACTCCGGCTGGGGCCAACGTCCTGACTTTC. Translated: CASSVKTGTPAGANVLTF.

V usage is TRBV20-1 and J usage is TRBJ2-7; no clear D gene. V lost 3 bases, J lost 4 bases, and 16 bases lay in between. The germline CDR1 and CDR2 sequences are DFQATT and SNEGSKA (reference sequence). The CDR3 covers 14 residues. CDR3 residues: CSASLTPNGYEQYF. CDR3 coding DNA: TGCAGTGCTAGTCTCACCCCCAACGGGTACGAGCAGTACTTC.

The V call is TRBV12-3 or TRBV12-4, the J call TRBJ2-1, with D possibly being TRBD2 (5 bases). The V and J ends lost 5 bases and 7 bases respectively, with 12 bases between them. The CDR3 totals 13 residues. CDR3 in DNA: TGTGCCAGCAGTCAAACGGGATTTAATGAGCAGTTCTTC. Translated, it gives CASSQTGFNEQFF.

V gene TRBV6-5 combines with J gene TRBJ1-5; D unresolved. Germline V CDR1 and CDR2: MNHEY, SVGAGI. V was clipped by 2 bases and J by 4 bases, with 12 bases between them. The CDR3 length is 15 residues. This chain's CDR3 is CASSYGARPNQPQHF. In nucleotides, the CDR3 is TGTGCCAGCAGTTACGGCGCGCGTCCAAATCAGCCCCAGCATTTT.

Only a few counts were recorded for this clonotype. This sequence joins TRBV12-3 or TRBV12-4 and TRBJ2-1, with D perhaps TRBD1 (8 bases). The CDR3 has 14 residues. Trimming removed 5 bases from V and 5 bases from J, with 13 bases in between. The CDR3 is CASSNRGGNNEQFF. DNA of the CDR3: TGTGCCAGCAGTAACAGGGGGGGAAACAATGAGCAGTTCTTC.

This clonotype was found a few times. The rearrangement uses TRBV4-2 and TRBJ2-5, with D possibly called TRBD1 or TRBD2 (5 bases each). Germline V gene sequence: CDR1 LGHNA, CDR2 YNFKEQ. The CDR3 spans 15 residues. Trimming cost V 1 base and J 1 base, with 10 bases left between them. The CDR3, as DNA: TGTGCCAGCAGCCAAGCGGGACGGCCCCAAGAGACCCAGTACTTC. It translates to CASSQAGRPQETQYF.

This clonotype was recorded a few times. V is TRBV10-3 and J is TRBJ1-5; D is unclear. Germline CDR1 reads ENHRY; CDR2 reads SYGVKD. Trimming cost V 3 bases and J 0 bases, with 6 bases left between them. CDR3 length: 14 amino acids. CDR3 bases: TGTGCCATCAGTGACAAGCCTAGCAATCAGCCCCAGCATTTT. Protein product: CAISDKPSNQPQHF.

This clonotype was detected many times. V usage is TRBV5-1 and J usage is TRBJ1-2, with 12 bases that match TRBD1. The CDR3 spans 17 residues. Looked up from germline, CDR1 is SGHRS and CDR2 is YFSETQ. V was clipped by 4 bases and J by 8 bases; unmatched bases: 15. The CDR3 sequence: CASSPSGTGGPGKGYTF. In DNA form, the CDR3 reads TGCGCCAGCAGCCCATCCGGGACAGGGGGCCCCGGAAAGGGCTACACCTTC.

This clonotype has more than one count but fewer than ten. The CDR3 is CASSYSDRMEYSNQPQHF. CDR3 in DNA: TGTGCCAGCAGTTACTCGGACAGGATGGAGTATAGCAATCAGCCCCAGCATTTT. This rearrangement joins TRBV6-5 to TRBJ1-5, with 7 nucleotides matching TRBD1. This CDR3 is built from 18 residues. Germline-derived CDR1 and CDR2 are MNHEY and SVGAGI. J was trimmed by 0 bases and V by 0 bases; bases with no gene match: 8.

This clonotype occurred many times. This chain uses TRBV18 with TRBJ2-1; 9 bases are shared with TRBD1. The CDR3 contains 15 residues. Germline loops: CDR1 KGHSH, CDR2 LQKENI. Trimming removed 3 bases from V and 1 base from J; junction bases left unmatched: 1. The CDR3 spells CASSPGTGSYNEQFF. CDR3 coding DNA: TGTGCCAGCTCACCCGGGACAGGGTCCTACAATGAGCAGTTCTTC.

The CDR3 DNA sequence: TGCGCCAGCAGACTGGAGGGGCGCGATGAGCAGTTCTTC. Protein sequence: CASRLEGRDEQFF. The rearrangement links TRBV5-1 to TRBJ2-1; D might be TRBD2 (6 bases). Trimming removed 5 bases at V and 8 bases at J, with 14 bases between. This CDR3 comprises 13 residues. CDR1 is SGHRS and CDR2 is YFSETQ in the germline V gene.

The table lists this clonotype with many counts. The chain joins TRBV7-2 to TRBJ1-2; D remains ambiguous. This CDR3 has 13 residues. V was cut by 4 bases and J by 8 bases, with 14 bases left in between. The germline CDR1 and CDR2 sequences are SGHTA and FQGNSA. This CDR3 reads CASSSGAREGYTF. CDR3 nucleotides: TGTGCCAGCAGCTCGGGTGCTCGGGAGGGCTACACCTTC.

This clonotype came up a few times. The chain is built from TRBV5-6 and TRBJ2-4; D is possibly TRBD1 (6 bases). This CDR3 contains 16 residues. In germline, CDR1 is SGHDT, CDR2 YYEEEE. V shed 1 base and J shed 4 bases, with 15 bases lying between them. The CDR3 sequence is CASSLSLWTEKNIQYF. The CDR3 DNA is TGTGCCAGCAGCTTGAGTCTGTGGACAGAGAAAAACATTCAGTACTTC. Looking up the rest from reference TRBV5-6 and TRBJ2-4 gives the full variable domain: DAGVTQSPTHLIKTRGQQVTLRCSPKSGHDTVSWYQQALGQGPQFIFQYYEEEERQRGNFPDRFSGHQFPNYSSELNVNALLLGDSALYLCASSLSLWTEKNIQYFGAGTRLSVL.

Ten or more counts support this clonotype. The chain uses TRBV11-2 and TRBJ2-1; 9 bases fit TRBD2. V shed 4 bases, J shed 9 bases, and the junction held 7 bases outside the gene matches. CDR3 length: 14 amino acids. Germline V gene lookup returns CDR1 SGHAT and CDR2 FQNNGV. CDR3 loop: CASSWTGLASEQFF. The CDR3 bases are TGTGCCAGCAGCTGGACAGGACTAGCGTCTGAGCAGTTCTTC.

The genes are TRBV4-3 and TRBJ2-3; TRBD2 agrees at 14 bases. V dropped 3 bases and J dropped 2; count of bases not matched to a gene: 4. The CDR3 loop spans 17 amino acids. Germline V gene data show CDR1 as LGHNA and CDR2 as YSLEER. The chain's CDR3 is CASSHKTSGRDTDTQYF. The CDR3 nucleotides read TGCGCCAGCAGCCACAAGACTAGCGGGAGGGACACAGATACGCAGTATTTT.

The chain employs TRBV7-2 and TRBJ2-1; either TRBD1 or TRBD2 may fit D (5 bases each). The germline CDR1 and CDR2 sequences are SGHTA and FQGNSA. The CDR3 runs 15 residues. Deletions cut 0 bases from V and 6 bases from J, with 12 bases between. This CDR3 reads CASSLAGTASNEQFF. The CDR3 DNA reads as TGTGCCAGCAGCTTAGCGGGGACGGCTTCCAATGAGCAGTTCTTC. Combining the CDR3 with reference TRBV7-2 and TRBJ2-1 gives the whole variable domain GAGVSQSPSNKVTEKGKDVELRCDPISGHTALYWYRQSLGQGLEFLIYFQGNSAPDKSGLPSDRFSAERTGGSVSTLTIQRTQQEDSAVYLCASSLAGTASNEQFFGPGTRLTVL.

This chain uses TRBV7-2 with TRBJ2-5, with 7 bases aligning to TRBD2. The V segment lost 5 bases and the J segment 5 bases; nucleotides outside the gene matches: 8. This CDR3 has 14 amino acids. CDR1 is SGHTA and CDR2 is FQGNSA in the germline V gene. The CDR3 is CASSRAGVSETQYF. The DNA for the CDR3 is TGTGCCAGCAGCCGGGCGGGGGTGAGCGAGACCCAGTACTTC.

This clonotype has a handful of counts. V is TRBV5-6 and J is TRBJ1-2, with 7 bases fitting TRBD1. J gave up 5 bases and V 1 base, and 11 bases lay outside the gene matches. Germline V CDR1 and CDR2: SGHDT, YYEEEE. The CDR3 is 16 residues long. The CDR3 coding sequence is TGTGCCAGCAGCTTGAGGACAGGCATTAATTCTTATGGCTACACCTTC. This gives the protein CASSLRTGINSYGYTF.

This clonotype was seen at least ten times. The germline gene is not matched at one end of the junction; a read error may be the cause. The V call is TRBV5-6, the J call TRBJ1-1; tentatively, D is TRBD1 (5 bases). CDR1 SGHDT and CDR2 YYEEEE come from the germline V gene. CDR3 length: 15 residues. The CDR3 DNA is TGTGCCAGCACCTTGGGGGGTCTGAGTTACACTGAAGCTTTCTTT. It yields the protein CASTLGGLSYTEAFF.

Only a few counts were recorded for this clonotype. The rearrangement links TRBV12-3 or TRBV12-4 to TRBJ2-1, with D perhaps TRBD1 (6 bases). Trimming shortened V by 5 bases and J by 13 bases, and 18 bases separated the two germline ends. The CDR3 loop spans 13 amino acids. In DNA form, the CDR3 reads TGTGCCAGCAGTCTTGGACAGAGGACCCATCAGTTCTTC. Its translation: CASSLGQRTHQFF.

This clonotype was counted only a few times. This sequence joins TRBV5-1 and TRBJ1-2; 11 bases are shared with TRBD1. CDR3 size: 15 residues. Germline CDR1 and CDR2: SGHRS and YFSETQ. V lost 4 bases, J lost 8 bases, and 10 bases stayed unmatched. The CDR3 region has the DNA TGCGCCAGCAGCACCTCCGGGACAGGGGGATTCGGCTACACCTTC. As protein: CASSTSGTGGFGYTF.

The chain joins TRBV7-8 to TRBJ2-7; TRBD2 matches at 8 bases. Per the germline V gene, CDR1 is SGHVS and CDR2 is FQNEAQ. With 1 base clipped from V and 7 bases from J, the junction kept 15 bases outside the gene matches. CDR3 length equals 17 residues. CDR3: CASSLVPGGRGREEQYF. The CDR3 DNA is TGTGCCAGCAGCTTAGTGCCGGGAGGGCGGGGGCGGGAAGAGCAGTACTTC.

This clonotype has a handful of counts. J is TRBJ2-7 and V is TRBV20-1; D not resolved. The V and J ends lost 3 bases and 7 bases respectively, with 19 bases between them. This CDR3 has 14 residues. Looked up from germline, CDR1 is DFQATT and CDR2 is SNEGSKA (reference sequence). The CDR3 region is CSASLGPDPEEQYF. The CDR3 DNA reads as TGCAGTGCTAGTCTAGGGCCTGATCCGGAAGAGCAGTACTTC.

This clonotype was found many times. The chain recombines TRBV18 with TRBJ2-7, with TRBD2 identical over 8 bases. The V gene end was trimmed by 4 bases and the J gene end by 4 bases; junction bases not matched to a gene: 9. CDR3 length: 15 amino acids. Germline lookup yields CDR1 KGHSH and CDR2 LQKENI. The CDR3 nucleotides read TGTGCCAGCTCACGGTCCGGCGGGAGGAATTACGAGCAGTACTTC. Protein product: CASSRSGGRNYEQYF.